This T cell receptor beta chain is from a study of CD8 T cells in ankylosing spondylitis. General study findings and limits: Disease-linked clones reportedly concentrated significantly in matched ankylosing spondylitis synovial fluid. Earlier reports found some motif variants in synovial fluid and blood in reactive arthritis. Clones linked to the disease showed a CD8+ phenotype. They occurred at relatively low frequencies in peripheral blood. Seven to nine highly homologous variants made up a TCR beta motif, and this motif appeared characteristic of ankylosing spondylitis blood.

About this clonotype: Antigen specificity is unknown.

Making use of molecular barcodes, quantitative 5'-RACE generated TCR beta libraries. TCRdb re-called the 5' RACE reads through MiXCR, storing one row per CDR3 protein. The table records roughly 350,000 distinct CDR3 sequences, 7% to 9% of them present only once. The ends lost 1 base at V and 4 bases at J; junction bases unmatched: 10. This CDR3 is 17 amino acids long. Looked up from germline, CDR1 is SGHRS and CDR2 is YFSETQ. Specimen: blood, either unsorted or a sorted T cell fraction (not recorded which). This chain connects TRBV5-1 to TRBJ2-5, with TRBD1 identical over 10 bases. This sequence originates from a male donor with ankylosing spondylitis. Written as DNA, the CDR3 is TGCGCCAGCAGCTTGTACCCCAGACAGGGGGCGACAGAGACCCAGTACTTC. This encodes CASSLYPRQGATETQYF.